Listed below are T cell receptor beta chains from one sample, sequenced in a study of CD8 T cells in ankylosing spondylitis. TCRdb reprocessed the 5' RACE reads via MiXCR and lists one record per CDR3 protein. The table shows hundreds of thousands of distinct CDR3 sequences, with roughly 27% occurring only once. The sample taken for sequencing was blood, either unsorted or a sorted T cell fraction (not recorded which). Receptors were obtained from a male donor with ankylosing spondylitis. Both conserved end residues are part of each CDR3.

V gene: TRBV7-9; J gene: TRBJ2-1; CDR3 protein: CASSYRGLAGGNEQFF
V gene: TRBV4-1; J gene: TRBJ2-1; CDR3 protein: CASSQDSGSGLGGDNEQFF
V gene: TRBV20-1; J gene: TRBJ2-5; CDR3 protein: CSASPQGIQETQYF
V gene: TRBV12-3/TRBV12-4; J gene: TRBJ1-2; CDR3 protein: CASSSTFQNYGYTF
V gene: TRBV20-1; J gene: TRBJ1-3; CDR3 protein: CSALRESGNTIYF
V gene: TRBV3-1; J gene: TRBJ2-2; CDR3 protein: CASSQDVGTGELFF
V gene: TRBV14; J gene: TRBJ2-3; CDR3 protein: CASSTTTSTDTQYF
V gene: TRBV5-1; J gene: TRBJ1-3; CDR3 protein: CASSYGAGVSGNTIYF
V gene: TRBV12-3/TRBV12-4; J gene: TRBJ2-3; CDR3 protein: CASSQGTSGKADTQYF
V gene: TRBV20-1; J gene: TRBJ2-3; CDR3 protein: CSSTGALSTDTQYF
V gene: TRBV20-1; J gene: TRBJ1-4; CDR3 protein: CSAQRDSANEKLFF
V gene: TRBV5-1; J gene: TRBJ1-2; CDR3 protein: CASSWGTGTYGYTF
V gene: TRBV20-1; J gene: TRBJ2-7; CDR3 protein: CSATGTGSLYEQYF
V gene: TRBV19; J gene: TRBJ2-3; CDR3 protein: CASSGGRAGTDTQYF
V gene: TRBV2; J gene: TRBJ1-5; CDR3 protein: CASQGLNYQPQHF
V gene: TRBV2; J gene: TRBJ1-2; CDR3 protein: CASRQENYGYTF
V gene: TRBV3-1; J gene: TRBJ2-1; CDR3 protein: CASSQMAGANEQFF
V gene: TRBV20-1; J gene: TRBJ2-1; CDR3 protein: CSARRLGNYNEQFF
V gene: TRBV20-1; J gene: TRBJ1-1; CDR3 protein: CSARGPGQVRGTEAFF
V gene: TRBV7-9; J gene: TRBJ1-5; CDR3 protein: CASSSGTGANQPQHF
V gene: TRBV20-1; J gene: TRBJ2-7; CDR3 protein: CSATRASYEQYF
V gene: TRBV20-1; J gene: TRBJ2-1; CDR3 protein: CSVRIAAQSYNEQFF
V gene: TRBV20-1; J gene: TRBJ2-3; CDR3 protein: CSAISSGTSTDTQYF
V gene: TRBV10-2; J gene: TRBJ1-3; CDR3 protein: CASRPDTANTIYF